This TCR beta chain was sequenced in a study of T cell responses to AZD1222 COVID-19 vaccine. The CDR3 runs to 11 residues. The V end lost 7 bases, the J end lost 7 bases, and 14 bases lay between the germline ends. Germline CDR1 SQVTM, CDR2 ANQGSEA. Sequencing used immunoSEQ multiplex PCR; TCRdb keeps in-frame clones, though not all of them. The sample has about 76,000 clones, roughly 88% seen once. With regard to this clone: Its matching antigen is unknown.

General study results and limits: The sample set comprised mostly white British donors with more females, and clonal diversity was possibly underestimated. At study baseline, merely roughly 6 AZD1222 recipients were seropositive. Vaccination with two AZD1222 doses was followed by a rise in Spike-specific TCR breadth and depth. Vaccine-associated CD4 TCRs spanned spike, dominant at 160-218 and 743-854.

This receptor was identified in an adult in good health. Here the sequenced sample was peripheral blood, taken on day 0 of AZD1222 vaccination. The chain joins TRBV29-1 to TRBJ2-7; D is perhaps TRBD2 (6 bases). This CDR3 reads CSAGRQGEQYF. The CDR3 coding sequence is TGCAGCGCCGGGAGACAAGGAGAGCAGTACTTC.